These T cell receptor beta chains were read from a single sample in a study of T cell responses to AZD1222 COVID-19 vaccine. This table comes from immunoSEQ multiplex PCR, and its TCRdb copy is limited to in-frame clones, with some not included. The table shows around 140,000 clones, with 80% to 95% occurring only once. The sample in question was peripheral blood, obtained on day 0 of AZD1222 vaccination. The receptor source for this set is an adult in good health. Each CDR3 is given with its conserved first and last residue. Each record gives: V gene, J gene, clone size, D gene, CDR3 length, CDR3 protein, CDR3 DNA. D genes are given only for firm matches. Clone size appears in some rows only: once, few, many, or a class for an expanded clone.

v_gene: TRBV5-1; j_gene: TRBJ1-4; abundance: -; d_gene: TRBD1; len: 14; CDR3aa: CASSSGDRAEKLFF; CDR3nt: TGCGCCAGCAGCTCCGGGGACAGGGCTGAAAAACTGTTTTTT
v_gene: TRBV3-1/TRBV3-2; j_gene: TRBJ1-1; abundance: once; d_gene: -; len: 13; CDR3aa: CASSQGPGREAFF; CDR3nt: TGTGCCAGCAGCCAAGGCCCAGGGAGGGAAGCTTTCTTT
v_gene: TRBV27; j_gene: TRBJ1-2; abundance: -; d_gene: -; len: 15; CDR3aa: CASSAQRVSNYGYTF; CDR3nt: TGTGCCAGCAGTGCCCAAAGGGTGTCCAACTATGGCTACACCTTC
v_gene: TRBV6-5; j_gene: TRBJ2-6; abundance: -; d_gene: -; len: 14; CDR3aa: CASRIGSGANVLTF; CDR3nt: TGTGCCAGCAGGATCGGCTCTGGGGCCAACGTCCTGACTTTC
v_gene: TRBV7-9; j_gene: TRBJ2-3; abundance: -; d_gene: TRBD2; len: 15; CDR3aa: CASSFSSGSTDTQYF; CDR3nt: TGTGCCAGCAGCTTTTCTAGCGGGAGCACAGATACGCAGTATTTT
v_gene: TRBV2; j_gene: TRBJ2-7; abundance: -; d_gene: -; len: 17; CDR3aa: CASSDGLRGTSSYEQYF; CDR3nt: TGTGCCAGCAGTGATGGGTTACGGGGGACGAGCTCCTACGAGCAGTACTTC
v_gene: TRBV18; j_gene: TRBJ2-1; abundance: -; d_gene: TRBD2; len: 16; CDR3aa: CASSPGLAGNYNEQFF; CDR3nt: TGTGCCAGCTCACCAGGACTAGCGGGAAACTACAATGAGCAGTTCTTC
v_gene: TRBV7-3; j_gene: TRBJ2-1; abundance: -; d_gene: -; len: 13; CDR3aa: CASSPWDFNEQFF; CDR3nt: TGTGCCAGCAGCCCATGGGACTTCAATGAGCAGTTCTTC
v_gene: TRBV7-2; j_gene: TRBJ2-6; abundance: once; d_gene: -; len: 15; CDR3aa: CASSPYFSGANVLTF; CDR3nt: TGTGCCAGCAGCCCATACTTCTCTGGGGCCAACGTCCTGACTTTC
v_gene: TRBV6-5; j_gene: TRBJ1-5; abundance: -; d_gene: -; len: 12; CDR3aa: CASKYRNQPQHF; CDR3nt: TGTGCCAGTAAGTACAGGAATCAGCCCCAGCATTTT
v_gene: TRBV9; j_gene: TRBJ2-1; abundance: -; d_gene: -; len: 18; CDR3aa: CASSVGSGLASSYNEQFF; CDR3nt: TGTGCCAGCAGCGTAGGGTCGGGGCTAGCTAGCTCCTACAATGAGCAGTTCTTC
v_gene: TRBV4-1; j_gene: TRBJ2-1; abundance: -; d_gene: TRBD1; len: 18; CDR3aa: CASSQGTGGRNSYNEQFF; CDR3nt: TGCGCCAGCAGCCAAGGGACAGGGGGCAGAAATTCCTACAATGAGCAGTTCTTC
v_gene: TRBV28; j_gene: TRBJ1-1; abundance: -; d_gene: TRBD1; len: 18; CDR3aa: CASFPPHLGQGMNTEAFF; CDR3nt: TGTGCCAGCTTTCCACCGCATCTCGGACAGGGTATGAACACTGAAGCTTTCTTT
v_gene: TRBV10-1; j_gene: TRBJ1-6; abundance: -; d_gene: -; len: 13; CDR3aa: CASSGQVNSPLHF; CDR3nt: TGCGCCAGCAGTGGACAGGTCAATTCACCCCTCCACTTT
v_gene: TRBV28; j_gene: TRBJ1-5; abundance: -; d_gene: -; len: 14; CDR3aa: CASSLGGINQPQHF; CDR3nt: TGTGCCAGCAGTTTAGGAGGGATCAATCAGCCCCAGCATTTT
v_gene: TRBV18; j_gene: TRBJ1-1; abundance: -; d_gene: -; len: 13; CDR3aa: CASSPEQNTEAFF; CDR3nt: TGTGCCAGCTCACCAGAACAGAACACTGAAGCTTTCTTT
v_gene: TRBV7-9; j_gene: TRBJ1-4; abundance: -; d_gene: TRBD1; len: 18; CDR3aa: CASSLAHRTGAANEKLFF; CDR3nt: TGTGCCAGCAGCTTAGCGCACAGGACAGGGGCGGCTAATGAAAAACTGTTTTTT
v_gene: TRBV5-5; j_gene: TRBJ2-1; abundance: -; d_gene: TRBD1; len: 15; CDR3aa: CASSLSDRGHGEQFF; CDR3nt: TGTGCCAGCAGCTTGTCGGACAGGGGTCACGGTGAGCAGTTCTTC
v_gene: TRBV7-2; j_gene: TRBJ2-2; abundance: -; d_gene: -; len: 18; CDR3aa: CASSLQGFFLMNTGELFF; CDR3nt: TGTGCCAGCAGCTTACAGGGTTTTTTCCTTATGAACACCGGGGAGCTGTTTTTT
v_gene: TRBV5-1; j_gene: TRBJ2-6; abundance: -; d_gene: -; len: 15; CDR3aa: CASTDRTSGANVLTF; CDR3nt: TGCGCCAGCACGGACCGGACCTCTGGGGCCAACGTCCTGACTTTC
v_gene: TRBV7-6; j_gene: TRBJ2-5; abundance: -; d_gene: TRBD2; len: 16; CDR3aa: CASSARLAGGSETQYF; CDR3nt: TGTGCCAGCAGCGCCCGGCTAGCGGGAGGATCTGAGACCCAGTACTTC
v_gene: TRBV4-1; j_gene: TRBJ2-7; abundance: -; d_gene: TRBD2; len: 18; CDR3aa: CASSQVPVRGGSVYEQYF; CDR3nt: TGCGCCAGCAGCCAAGTCCCCGTTCGGGGGGGCTCCGTCTACGAGCAGTACTTC
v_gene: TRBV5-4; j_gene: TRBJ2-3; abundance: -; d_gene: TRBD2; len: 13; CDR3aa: CATGLAGTDTQYF; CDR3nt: TGTGCCACGGGACTAGCCGGCACAGATACGCAGTATTTT
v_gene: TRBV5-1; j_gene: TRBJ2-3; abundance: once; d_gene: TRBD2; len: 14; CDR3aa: CASREAGGTDTQYF; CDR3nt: TGCGCCAGCCGTGAGGCGGGAGGGACAGATACGCAGTATTTT
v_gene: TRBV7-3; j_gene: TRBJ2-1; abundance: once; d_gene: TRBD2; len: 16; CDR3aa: CASSSSLAGRYNEQFF; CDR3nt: TGTGCCAGCAGCTCCAGTCTAGCGGGAAGGTACAATGAGCAGTTCTTC
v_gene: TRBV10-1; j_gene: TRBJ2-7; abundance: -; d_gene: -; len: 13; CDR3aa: CASSLEEGLEQYF; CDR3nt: TGCGCCAGCAGCCTCGAGGAGGGCCTCGAGCAGTACTTC
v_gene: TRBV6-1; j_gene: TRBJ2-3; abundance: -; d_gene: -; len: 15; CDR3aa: CASSEGLDAADTQYF; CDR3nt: TGTGCCAGCAGTGAAGGACTAGATGCGGCAGATACGCAGTATTTT
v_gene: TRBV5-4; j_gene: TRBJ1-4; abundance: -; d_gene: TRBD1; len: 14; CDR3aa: CASSPGQPNEKLFF; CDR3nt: TGTGCCAGCAGCCCGGGACAGCCTAATGAAAAACTGTTTTTT
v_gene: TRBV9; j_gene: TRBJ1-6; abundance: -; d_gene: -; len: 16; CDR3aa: CASSHGGVGGDSPLHF; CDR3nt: TGTGCCAGCAGCCATGGGGGGGTCGGGGGAGATTCACCCCTCCACTTT
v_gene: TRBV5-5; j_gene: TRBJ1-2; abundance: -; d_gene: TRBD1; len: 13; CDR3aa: CASSFQGDYGYTF; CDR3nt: TGTGCCAGCAGCTTTCAGGGGGACTATGGCTACACCTTC
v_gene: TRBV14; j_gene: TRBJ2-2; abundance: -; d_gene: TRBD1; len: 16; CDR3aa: CASSHAGTGGFRELFF; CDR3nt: TGTGCCAGCAGCCATGCCGGGACAGGGGGCTTCAGGGAGCTGTTTTTT
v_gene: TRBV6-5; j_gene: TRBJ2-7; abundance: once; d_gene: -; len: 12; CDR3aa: CATRGSDYEQYF; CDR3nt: TGTGCCACCCGGGGATCGGACTACGAGCAGTACTTC
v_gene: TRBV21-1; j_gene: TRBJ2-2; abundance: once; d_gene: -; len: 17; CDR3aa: CASSKEGVQTNTGELFF; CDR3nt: TGTGCCAGCAGCAAAGAAGGTGTACAGACGAACACCGGGGAGCTGTTTTTT
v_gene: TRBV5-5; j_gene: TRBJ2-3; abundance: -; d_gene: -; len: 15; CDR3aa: CASSPGALRRDTQYF; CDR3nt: TGTGCCAGCAGCCCTGGGGCCCTAAGGAGGGATACGCAGTATTTT
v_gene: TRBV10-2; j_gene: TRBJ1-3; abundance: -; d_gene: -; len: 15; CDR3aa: CASSDSALSGNTIYF; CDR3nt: TGCGCCAGCAGTGACAGTGCGCTCTCTGGAAACACCATATATTTT
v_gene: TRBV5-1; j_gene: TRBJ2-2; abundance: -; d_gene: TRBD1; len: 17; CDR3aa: CASSEYPPQGVTGELFF; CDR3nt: TGCGCCAGCAGCGAATACCCGCCGCAGGGGGTCACCGGGGAGCTGTTTTTT
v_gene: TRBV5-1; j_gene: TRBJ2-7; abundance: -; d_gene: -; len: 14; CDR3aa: CASNPEGNSYEQYF; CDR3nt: TGCGCCAGCAACCCCGAGGGTAACTCCTACGAGCAGTACTTC
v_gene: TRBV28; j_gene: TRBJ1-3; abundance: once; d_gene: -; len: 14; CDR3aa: CASSLTGMGNTIYF; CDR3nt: TGTGCCAGCAGTTTGACAGGAATGGGAAACACCATATATTTT
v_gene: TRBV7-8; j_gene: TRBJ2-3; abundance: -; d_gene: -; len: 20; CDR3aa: CASSAGGLAPLRPLTDTQYF; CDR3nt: TGTGCCAGCAGCGCCGGGGGGCTAGCACCTTTAAGACCTCTCACAGATACGCAGTATTTT
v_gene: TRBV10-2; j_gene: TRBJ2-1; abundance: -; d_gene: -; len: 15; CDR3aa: CASYSLEGSNNEQFF; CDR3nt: TGCGCCAGCTATTCACTAGAAGGGTCCAACAATGAGCAGTTCTTC
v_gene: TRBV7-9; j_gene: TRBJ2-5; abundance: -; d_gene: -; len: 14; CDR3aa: CASSLGLAAETQYF; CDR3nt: TGTGCCAGCAGCTTAGGGCTAGCTGCAGAGACCCAGTACTTC
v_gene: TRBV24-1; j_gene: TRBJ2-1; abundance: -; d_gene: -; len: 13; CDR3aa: CATRKGGDNEQFF; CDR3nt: TGTGCCACCAGGAAGGGCGGTGACAATGAGCAGTTCTTC
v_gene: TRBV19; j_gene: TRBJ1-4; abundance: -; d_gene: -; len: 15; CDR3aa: CASSIPGGPNEKLFF; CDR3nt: TGTGCCAGTAGTATACCAGGAGGCCCTAATGAAAAACTGTTTTTT
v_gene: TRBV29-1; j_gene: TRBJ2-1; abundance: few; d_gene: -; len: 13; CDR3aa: CSVEKGYYNEQFF; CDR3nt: TGCAGCGTTGAGAAGGGATATTACAATGAGCAGTTCTTC
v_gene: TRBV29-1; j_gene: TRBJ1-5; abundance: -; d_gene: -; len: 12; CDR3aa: CSVGSANQPQHF; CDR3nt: TGCAGCGTTGGTTCAGCAAATCAGCCCCAGCATTTT
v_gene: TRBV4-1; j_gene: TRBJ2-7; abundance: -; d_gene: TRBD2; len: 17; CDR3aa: CASSQDPGLAGPYEQYF; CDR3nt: TGCGCCAGCAGCCAAGATCCGGGACTAGCGGGTCCCTACGAGCAGTACTTC
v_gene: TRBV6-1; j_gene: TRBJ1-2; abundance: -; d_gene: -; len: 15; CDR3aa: CASSEGAKPNYGYTF; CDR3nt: TGTGCCAGCAGTGAAGGGGCCAAACCAAACTATGGCTACACCTTC
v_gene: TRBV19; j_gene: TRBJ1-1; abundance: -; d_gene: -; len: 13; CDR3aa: CASSGGLNTEAFF; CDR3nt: TGTGCCAGTAGTGGGGGGCTGAACACTGAAGCTTTCTTT
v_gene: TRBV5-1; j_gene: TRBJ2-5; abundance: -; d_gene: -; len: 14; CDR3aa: CATAIAASQETQYF; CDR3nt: TGCGCCACTGCGATAGCCGCCTCTCAAGAGACCCAGTACTTC
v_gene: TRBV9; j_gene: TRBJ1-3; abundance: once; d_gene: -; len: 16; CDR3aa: CASSVGGTPSGNTIYF; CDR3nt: TGTGCCAGCAGCGTAGGCGGGACCCCATCTGGAAACACCATATATTTT
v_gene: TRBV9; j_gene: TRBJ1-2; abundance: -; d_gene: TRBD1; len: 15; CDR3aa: CASSEDPRTGGGYTF; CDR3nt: TGTGCCAGCAGCGAGGACCCCCGGACAGGGGGCGGCTACACCTTC
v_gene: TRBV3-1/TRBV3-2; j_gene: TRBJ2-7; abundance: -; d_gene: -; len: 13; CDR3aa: CASSQGGGREQYF; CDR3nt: TGTGCCAGCAGCCAAGGGGGGGGGCGCGAGCAGTACTTC
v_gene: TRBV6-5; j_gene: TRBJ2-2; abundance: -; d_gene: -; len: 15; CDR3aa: CASSQIQPNTGELFF; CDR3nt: TGTGCCAGCAGTCAGATTCAACCGAACACCGGGGAGCTGTTTTTT
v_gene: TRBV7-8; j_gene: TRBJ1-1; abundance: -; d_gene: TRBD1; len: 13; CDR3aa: CASSSTGGAGAFF; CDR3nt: TGTGCCAGCAGCTCCACAGGGGGCGCGGGAGCTTTCTTT
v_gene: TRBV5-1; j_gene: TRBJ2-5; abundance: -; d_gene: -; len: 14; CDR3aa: CATSGEEGGETQYF; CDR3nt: TGCGCCACCTCCGGAGAAGAGGGTGGGGAGACCCAGTACTTC
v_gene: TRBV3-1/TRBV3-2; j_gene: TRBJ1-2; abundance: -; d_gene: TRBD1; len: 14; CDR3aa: CASSHSGQGDGYTF; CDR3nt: TGTGCCAGCAGCCACTCGGGACAGGGAGATGGCTACACCTTC
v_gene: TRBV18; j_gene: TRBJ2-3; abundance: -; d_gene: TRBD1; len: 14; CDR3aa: CASSRGTGSDTQYF; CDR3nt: TGTGCCAGCTCACGTGGGACAGGCTCAGATACGCAGTATTTT
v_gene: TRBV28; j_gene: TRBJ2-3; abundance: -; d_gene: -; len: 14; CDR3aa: CASSFRSSTDTQYF; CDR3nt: TGTGCCAGCAGTTTCCGGTCTAGCACAGATACGCAGTATTTT
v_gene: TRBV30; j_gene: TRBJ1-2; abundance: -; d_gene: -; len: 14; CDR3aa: CASTRTLANYGYTF; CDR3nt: TGTGCCTCGACTCGAACCTTAGCTAACTATGGCTACACCTTC
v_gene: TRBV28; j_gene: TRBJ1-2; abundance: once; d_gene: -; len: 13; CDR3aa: CASSFGTNYGYTF; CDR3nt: TGTGCCAGCAGTTTCGGGACCAACTATGGCTACACCTTC